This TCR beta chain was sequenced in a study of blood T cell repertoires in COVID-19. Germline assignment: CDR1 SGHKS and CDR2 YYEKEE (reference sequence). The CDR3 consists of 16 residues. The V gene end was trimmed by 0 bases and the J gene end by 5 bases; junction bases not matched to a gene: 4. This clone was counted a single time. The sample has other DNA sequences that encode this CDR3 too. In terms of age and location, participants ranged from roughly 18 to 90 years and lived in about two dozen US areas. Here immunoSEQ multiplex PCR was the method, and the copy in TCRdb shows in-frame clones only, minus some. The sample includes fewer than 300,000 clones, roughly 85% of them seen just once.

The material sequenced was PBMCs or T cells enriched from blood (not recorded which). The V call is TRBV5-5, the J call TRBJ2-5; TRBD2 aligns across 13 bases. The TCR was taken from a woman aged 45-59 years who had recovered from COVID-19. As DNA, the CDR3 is TGTGCCAGCAGCTTGGAACTAGCGGGGGGGAGGGAGACCCAGTACTTC. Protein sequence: CASSLELAGGRETQYF. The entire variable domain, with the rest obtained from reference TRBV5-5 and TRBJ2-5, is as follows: DAGVTQSPTHLIKTRGQQVTLRCSPISGHKSVSWYQQVLGQGPQFIFQYYEKEERGRGNFPDRFSARQFPNYSSELNVNALLLGDSALYLCASSLELAGGRETQYFGPGTRLLVL.